A selection of T cell receptor beta chains follows, all from one sample in a study of T cells after yellow fever vaccination. Each CDR3 protein is one row after TCRdb ran MiXCR on the 5' RACE reads. The sample shows 400,000 to 650,000 distinct CDR3 sequences, 21% of them seen only once. The source was PBMCs, collected less than 25 days after the first yellow fever vaccination. All receptors derive from a man between 18 and 35 years old who received the YFV17D yellow fever vaccine. CDR3s include the opening cysteine and the closing phenylalanine or tryptophan. A D gene is named only where the DNA matches it firmly. Clone size is stated in some rows and not others, as once, few, many or a class when expanded.

len,d_gene,abundance,j_gene,v_gene,CDR3aa,CDR3nt
15,NA,NA,TRBJ1-1,TRBV6-2/TRBV6-3,CASSYYGAGNTEAFF,TGTGCCAGCAGTTACTACGGGGCGGGAAATACTGAAGCTTTCTTT
16,TRBD1,NA,TRBJ1-1,TRBV4-3,CASSQGRGQGRSEAFF,TGCGCCAGCAGCCAGGGGAGGGGACAGGGGCGCTCTGAAGCTTTCTTT
14,NA,few,TRBJ1-3,TRBV12-3/TRBV12-4,CASSRLDSGNTIYF,TGTGCCAGCAGTCGGCTAGACAGTGGAAACACCATATATTTT
15,TRBD1,few,TRBJ2-7,TRBV28,CASSLLGTGGFEQYF,TGTGCCAGCAGTTTATTAGGGACAGGGGGTTTCGAGCAGTACTTC
12,NA,NA,TRBJ1-5,TRBV20-1,CSARVVDQPQHF,TGCAGTGCTAGAGTCGTCGATCAGCCCCAGCATTTT
12,NA,NA,TRBJ1-2,TRBV27,CASSWIPGGYTF,TGTGCCAGCAGTTGGATCCCAGGTGGCTACACCTTC
15,NA,NA,TRBJ2-2,TRBV5-1,CASSLSVSLPGELFF,TGCGCCAGCAGCTTAAGCGTCTCCCTCCCCGGGGAGCTGTTTTTT
16,NA,NA,TRBJ2-5,TRBV27,CASSLGWSRGLETQYF,TGTGCCAGCAGTTTAGGATGGTCTAGGGGGTTGGAGACCCAGTACTTC
12,NA,many,TRBJ2-7,TRBV5-1,CASGLPGYEQYF,TGCGCCAGCGGCCTCCCCGGGTACGAGCAGTACTTC
15,TRBD1,NA,TRBJ1-4,TRBV7-6,CASSAVTGEDEKLFF,TGTGCCAGCAGCGCAGTGACAGGGGAAGATGAAAAACTGTTTTTT
13,TRBD1,NA,TRBJ1-6,TRBV7-9,CASSLGTASPLHF,TGTGCCAGCAGCCTCGGGACAGCCTCACCCCTCCACTTT
15,NA,once,TRBJ2-2,TRBV7-9,CASSHGTPGGGELFF,TGTGCCAGCAGCCACGGGACACCTGGTGGCGGGGAGCTGTTTTTT
17,TRBD2,few,TRBJ2-5,TRBV5-5,CASSNGRNMGTGETQYF,TGTGCCAGCAGCAACGGGAGGAATATGGGGACGGGAGAGACCCAGTACTTC
12,NA,few,TRBJ2-2,TRBV20-1,CSARVRGGELFF,TGCAGTGCTAGAGTGCGGGGAGGGGAGCTGTTTTTT
13,NA,few,TRBJ1-1,TRBV20-1,CSAQRSRDTEAFF,TGCAGTGCCCAGAGGTCCCGGGACACTGAAGCTTTCTTT
15,TRBD1,NA,TRBJ2-5,TRBV28,CASSFTGGHQETQYF,TGTGCCAGCAGTTTTACAGGGGGCCACCAAGAGACCCAGTACTTC
13,NA,NA,TRBJ1-3,TRBV9,CASSERGGDTIYF,TGTGCCAGCAGCGAAAGAGGCGGGGACACCATATATTTT
14,TRBD1,NA,TRBJ1-5,TRBV10-3,CATGQGGSAQPQHF,TGTGCCACCGGACAGGGCGGTAGCGCTCAGCCCCAGCATTTT
12,NA,NA,TRBJ2-3,TRBV6-6,CAAGVTGDTQYF,TGTGCCGCTGGGGTAACTGGGGATACGCAGTATTTT
16,TRBD1,NA,TRBJ2-2,TRBV18,CASSPMTGDGTGELFF,TGTGCCAGCTCACCTATGACAGGGGATGGCACCGGGGAGCTGTTTTTT
12,NA,many,TRBJ2-2,TRBV29-1,CSVSRNTGELFF,TGCAGCGTTTCCAGGAACACCGGGGAGCTGTTTTTT
15,NA,few,TRBJ1-6,TRBV7-7,CASSPALPYNSPLHF,TGTGCTAGCAGTCCCGCCCTCCCCTATAATTCACCCCTCCACTTT
16,TRBD1,NA,TRBJ1-5,TRBV24-1,CATSDPGTGRDQPQHF,TGTGCCACCAGTGACCCTGGGACAGGTCGGGATCAGCCCCAGCATTTT
12,NA,many,TRBJ1-2,TRBV12-3/TRBV12-4,CASSLLGYGYTF,TGTGCCAGCAGTTTATTAGGGTATGGCTACACCTTC
15,NA,few,TRBJ1-2,TRBV4-1,CASSQVGVGGYGYTF,TGCGCCAGCAGCCAAGTAGGAGTGGGGGGTTATGGCTACACCTTC
13,NA,NA,TRBJ1-1,TRBV14,CASRLVGSTEAFF,TGTGCCAGCAGACTTGTGGGGTCCACTGAAGCTTTCTTT
12,NA,few,TRBJ1-4,TRBV7-9,CAYDLSQSTLFF,TGTGCCTACGACTTATCGCAGTCTACACTGTTTTTT
13,TRBD2,many,TRBJ2-2,TRBV7-3,CASRGGDTGELFF,TGTGCCAGCAGGGGGGGGGACACCGGGGAGCTGTTTTTT
15,TRBD1,few,TRBJ1-1,TRBV7-3,CASSTQQGRNTEAFF,TGTGCCAGCAGCACCCAACAGGGGCGGAACACTGAAGCTTTCTTT
16,NA,NA,TRBJ2-7,TRBV12-3/TRBV12-4,CASSVVGTANSYEQYF,TGTGCCAGCAGCGTAGTCGGCACCGCAAACTCCTACGAGCAGTACTTC
12,NA,many,TRBJ2-3,TRBV7-9,CASSPGPDTQYF,TGCGCCAGCAGCCCGGGGCCAGATACGCAGTATTTT
13,NA,NA,TRBJ2-7,TRBV20-1,CSARGGSHYEQYF,TGCAGTGCTAGAGGCGGGTCGCACTACGAGCAGTACTTC
13,NA,NA,TRBJ2-2,TRBV30,CAWTGEETGELFF,TGTGCCTGGACAGGGGAGGAAACCGGGGAGCTGTTTTTT
17,NA,NA,TRBJ2-5,TRBV20-1,CSARDPGTHVLQETQYF,TGCAGTGCTAGAGATCCCGGGACTCATGTTCTCCAAGAGACCCAGTACTTC
13,NA,NA,TRBJ2-1,TRBV29-1,CSVVAESYNEQFF,TGCAGCGTAGTGGCAGAATCCTACAATGAGCAGTTCTTC
15,TRBD1,NA,TRBJ2-1,TRBV12-3/TRBV12-4,CASSRDREYDNEQFF,TGTGCCAGCAGCCGTGACAGGGAGTACGACAATGAGCAGTTCTTC
13,NA,many,TRBJ1-5,TRBV20-1,CSARELAGQPQHF,TGCAGTGCTAGAGAACTTGCAGGGCAGCCCCAGCATTTT
13,NA,NA,TRBJ1-5,TRBV12-5,CASGPGDGQPQHF,TGTGCTAGTGGTCCCGGGGACGGGCAGCCCCAGCATTTT
14,NA,many,TRBJ2-7,TRBV12-3/TRBV12-4,CASSPGLLVGEQYF,TGTGCCAGCAGCCCTGGCTTGCTGGTAGGGGAGCAGTACTTC
16,NA,NA,TRBJ1-1,TRBV7-9,CASSSDKSGWVTEAFF,TGTGCCAGCAGCTCCGACAAGTCAGGGTGGGTTACTGAAGCTTTCTTT
15,TRBD1,few,TRBJ1-5,TRBV24-1,CATRGQGVSNQPQHF,TGTGCCACCAGGGGCCAGGGGGTGAGCAATCAGCCCCAGCATTTT
15,TRBD2,few,TRBJ2-1,TRBV6-1,CASRTGLAGYNEQFF,TGTGCCAGCAGAACGGGACTAGCGGGATACAATGAGCAGTTCTTC
15,NA,NA,TRBJ2-7,TRBV4-1,CASSQEVRGFGEQYF,TGCGCCAGCAGCCAAGAGGTACGGGGTTTCGGCGAGCAGTACTTC
15,NA,NA,TRBJ2-7,TRBV7-3,CASSPQPDRTYEQYF,TGTGCCAGCTCCCCCCAGCCCGACAGAACCTACGAGCAGTACTTC
13,NA,NA,TRBJ2-5,TRBV5-1,CASSRSGGETQYF,TGCGCCAGCAGTCGGTCCGGCGGTGAGACCCAGTACTTC
15,NA,few,TRBJ1-6,TRBV2,CASSERQGISSPLHF,TGTGCCAGCAGTGAAAGGCAGGGGATAAGTTCACCCCTCCACTTT
13,NA,few,TRBJ2-7,TRBV7-9,CASSSRQNYEQYF,TGTGCCAGCAGCTCTAGACAGAACTACGAGCAGTACTTC
13,TRBD2,few,TRBJ2-2,TRBV30,CAASSGAPRELFF,TGTGCCGCCTCTAGCGGGGCGCCCCGGGAGCTGTTTTTT
13,NA,NA,TRBJ1-1,TRBV6-6,CASREGSGTEAFF,TGTGCCAGCAGGGAGGGGTCCGGCACTGAAGCTTTCTTT
16,TRBD2,NA,TRBJ2-3,TRBV4-2,CASSRIAGATTDTQYF,TGTGCCAGCAGCCGCATAGCGGGGGCAACCACAGATACGCAGTATTTT
16,NA,NA,TRBJ2-6,TRBV6-1,CASGMDEPSGANVLTF,TGTGCCAGCGGAATGGACGAGCCCTCTGGGGCCAACGTCCTGACTTTC